The clone carrying this T cell receptor (beta chain) was picked up a small number of times. Its antigen is as yet unknown. One end of the junction is discordant with germline, which a read error may explain. In TCRdb, the 5' RACE reads were re-called with MiXCR into one record per CDR3 protein. The profile shows some 150,000 distinct CDR3 sequences, approximately 10% of them singletons. This entry belongs to a study of CD8 T cells in ankylosing spondylitis. Whole-study results and caveats: Within ankylosing spondylitis blood, a TCR beta motif made up of under 10 highly homologous variants appeared to be characteristic.

CDR1 is MGHRA, CDR2 YSYEKL, per germline. The CDR3 runs 16 residues. The chain has TRBV4-1 and TRBJ2-1, with D possibly matching TRBD2 (5 bases). The sequence was obtained from a female donor with ankylosing spondylitis or in good health (not recorded which). The specimen sequenced was blood, either unsorted or a sorted T cell fraction (not recorded which). The CDR3 region has the DNA TGCGCCAGCACCCAAAGTACGAGGGCGGGCTACAATGAGCAGTTCTTC. Its protein is CASTQSTRAGYNEQFF.